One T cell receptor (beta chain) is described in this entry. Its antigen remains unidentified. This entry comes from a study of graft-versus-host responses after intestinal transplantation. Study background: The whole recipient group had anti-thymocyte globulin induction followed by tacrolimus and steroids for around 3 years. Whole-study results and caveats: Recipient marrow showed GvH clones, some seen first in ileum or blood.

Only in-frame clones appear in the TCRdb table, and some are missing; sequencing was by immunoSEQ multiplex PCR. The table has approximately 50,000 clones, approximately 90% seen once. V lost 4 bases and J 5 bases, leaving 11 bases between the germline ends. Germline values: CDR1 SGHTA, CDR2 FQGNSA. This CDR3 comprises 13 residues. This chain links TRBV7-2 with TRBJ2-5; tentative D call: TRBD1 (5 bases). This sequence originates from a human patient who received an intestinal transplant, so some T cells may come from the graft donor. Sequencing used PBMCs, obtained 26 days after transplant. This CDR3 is CASSSGPGETQYF. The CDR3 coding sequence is TGTGCCAGCAGCTCCGGCCCAGGGGAGACCCAGTACTTC.